This TCR beta chain was found in a study of blood T cell repertoires in COVID-19. Per germline, CDR1 SGHNT and CDR2 YYREEE (reference sequence). J was trimmed by 7 bases and V by 0 bases; bases with no gene match: 1. The CDR3 extends over 15 amino acids. Libraries were prepared by immunoSEQ multiplex PCR; TCRdb keeps only in-frame clonotypes and omits some of them. In the table there are fewer than 150,000 clones, around 83% of which are singletons. The TCR sequence derives from a woman aged 50 to 65 with acute or convalescent COVID-19. The source material was peripheral blood. The rearrangement uses TRBV5-4 and TRBJ1-6; 10 bases fit TRBD1. CDR3 bases: TGTGCCAGCAGCTTGGGGGGACAGGGGAATTCACCCCTCCACTTT. Encoded protein: CASSLGGQGNSPLHF.